The 23 T cell receptor beta chains given below trace back to one sample, sequenced in a study of blood T cell repertoires in COVID-19. Here immunoSEQ multiplex PCR was the method, and the copy in TCRdb shows in-frame clones only, minus some. The repertoire holds over 20,000 clones, with roughly four fifths as singletons. The sample comprised peripheral blood. Every receptor here comes from a man aged 70 or older with acute or convalescent COVID-19.

This clone was recorded only once. For the CDR3, the DNA is TGTGCCAGCAGCGTAGAGGGAGACCTCTACAATGAGCAGTTCTTC. Its translation: CASSVEGDLYNEQFF. This sequence joins TRBV9 and TRBJ2-1; tentatively, D is TRBD2 (5 bases). The CDR3 consists of 15 residues. Germline V gene lookup returns CDR1 SGDLS and CDR2 YYNGEE. V gave up 0 bases and J gave up 3 bases, with 10 bases separating them.

The chain couples TRBV4-1 to TRBJ1-1, with D perhaps matching TRBD1 (5 bases). The CDR3 totals 15 residues. Germline CDR1 MGHRA, CDR2 YSYEKL. V was cut by 0 bases and J by 5 bases, with 13 bases left in between. CDR3 nucleotides: TGCGCCAGCAGCCAAGATTTACAGGCTCGTACTGAAGCTTTCTTT. Protein sequence: CASSQDLQARTEAFF.

The V call is TRBV9, the J call TRBJ1-3, with 10 bases fitting TRBD1. J lost 4 bases, V lost 7 bases, and 14 bases had no gene match. Germline V gene sequence: CDR1 SGDLS, CDR2 YYNGEE. The CDR3 is 17 residues long. The CDR3 coding sequence is TGTGCCAGCGCTACACTCCCGGGACAGGGGTCCGGAAACACCATATATTTT. This gives the protein CASATLPGQGSGNTIYF.

The chain carries TRBV5-6 and TRBJ2-3; 8 bases fit TRBD2. With 3 bases clipped from V and 6 bases from J, the junction kept 6 bases outside the gene matches. CDR1 is SGHDT and CDR2 is YYEEEE in the germline V gene. The CDR3 totals 14 residues. CDR3 in amino acids: CASSSTAGVDTQYF. The CDR3 coding sequence is TGTGCCAGCAGCTCTACAGCGGGAGTCGATACGCAGTATTTT.

This clone was counted a single time. The chain links TRBV10-3 to TRBJ2-1; 11 bases line up with TRBD1. CDR3 size: 15 residues. Trimming removed 5 bases from V and 6 bases from J; junction bases left unmatched: 6. Germline V gene sequence: CDR1 ENHRY, CDR2 SYGVKD. The DNA of the CDR3 is TGTGCCATCAGTTTAGGGGACAGGGGGGGCAATGAGCAGTTCTTC. Residues: CAISLGDRGGNEQFF.

This clone was seen once. The rearrangement joins TRBV7-2 to TRBJ2-2; D not resolved. CDR1 and CDR2 from the germline V gene are SGHTA and FQGNSA. The CDR3 has 13 amino acids. V lost 6 bases, J lost 7 bases, and 12 bases lay in between. CDR3 nucleotide sequence: TGTGCCAGCAGGTTACCCCCTAGCGGGGAGCTGTTTTTT. Its protein product is CASRLPPSGELFF. Combining the CDR3 with reference TRBV7-2 and TRBJ2-2 gives the whole variable domain GAGVSQSPSNKVTEKGKDVELRCDPISGHTALYWYRQSLGQGLEFLIYFQGNSAPDKSGLPSDRFSAERTGGSVSTLTIQRTQQEDSAVYLCASRLPPSGELFFGEGSRLTVL.

The chain uses TRBV19 and TRBJ1-4; 7 bases align to TRBD1. The length of the CDR3 is 16 residues. The trim removed 5 bases at V and 5 bases at J, leaving 11 bases unmatched. Germline V gene lookup returns CDR1 LNHDA and CDR2 SQIVND (reference sequence). CDR3 sequence: CASSSPFRGANEKLFF. The CDR3 nucleotides read TGTGCCAGTAGTTCCCCATTCAGGGGGGCCAATGAAAAACTGTTTTTT.

The genes are TRBV7-2 and TRBJ1-1; D unresolved. The V and J ends lost 5 bases and 6 bases respectively, with 10 bases between them. Germline CDR1 reads SGHTA; CDR2 reads FQGNSA. This CDR3 region has 12 residues. Here the CDR3 reads CASSPRIAEAFF. The CDR3 nucleotides read TGTGCCAGCAGCCCTAGAATCGCTGAAGCTTTCTTT. The complete variable domain, with remaining parts taken from reference TRBV7-2 and TRBJ1-1, reads GAGVSQSPSNKVTEKGKDVELRCDPISGHTALYWYRQSLGQGLEFLIYFQGNSAPDKSGLPSDRFSAERTGGSVSTLTIQRTQQEDSAVYLCASSPRIAEAFFGQGTRLTVV.

V gene TRBV19 combines with J gene TRBJ1-2, with a possible D match to TRBD1 (6 bases). CDR3 length: 16 amino acids. Germline assignment: CDR1 LNHDA and CDR2 SQIVND (reference sequence). V lost 6 bases to trimming and J lost 1 base, with 18 bases between them. Written as DNA, the CDR3 is TGTGCCAGTAGGCCCCCGGGGGGGCCGATTAACTATGGCTACACCTTC. Translating gives CASRPPGGPINYGYTF. The complete variable domain, with remaining parts taken from reference TRBV19 and TRBJ1-2, reads DGGITQSPKYLFRKEGQNVTLSCEQNLNHDAMYWYRQDPGQGLRLIYYSQIVNDFQKGDIAEGYSVSREKKESFPLTVTSAQKNPTAFYLCASRPPGGPINYGYTFGSGTRLTVV.

The genes are TRBV28 and TRBJ1-2; D gene unclear. Trimming took 1 base from V and 6 from J, leaving 6 bases between them. The CDR3 is 12 amino acids. Germline CDR1 and CDR2: MDHEN and SYDVKM. In nucleotides, the CDR3 is TGTGCCAGCAGTTTATCTACTGATGGCTACACCTTC. It specifies CASSLSTDGYTF.

The chain is built from TRBV7-8 and TRBJ1-3, with D unclear. This CDR3 contains 15 residues. Germline V gene data show CDR1 as SGHVS and CDR2 as FQNEAQ. The V gene lost 3 bases and the J gene lost 1 base, with 10 bases spanning the gap. The CDR3: CASSLRPGSGNTIYF. The CDR3 nucleotides read TGTGCCAGCAGCTTGAGGCCGGGGTCTGGAAACACCATATATTTT.

This CDR3 is CASSYGTVKETQYF. The CDR3 DNA sequence: TGTGCCAGCAGTTACGGGACAGTAAAAGAGACCCAGTACTTC. The chain joins TRBV5-6 to TRBJ2-5, with 7 bases fitting TRBD1. The CDR3 covers 14 residues. Germline V lookup: CDR1 SGHDT, CDR2 YYEEEE. J lost 3 bases, V lost 5 bases, and 7 bases had no gene match.

This chain connects TRBV6-2 or TRBV6-3 to TRBJ2-1; 9 bases align to TRBD1. Per the germline V gene, CDR1 is MNHEY and CDR2 is SVGEGT. V shed 4 bases, J shed 8 bases, and the junction held 9 bases outside the gene matches. The CDR3 is made up of 15 amino acids. CDR3 amino acids: CASSSPGQGIHEQFF. In DNA, the CDR3 is TGTGCCAGCAGTTCACCGGGACAGGGAATTCATGAGCAGTTCTTC.

The V gene is TRBV7-2, the J gene TRBJ1-2, with 11 bases that match TRBD1. J gave up 5 bases and V 5 bases, and 4 bases lay outside the gene matches. The germline V gene encodes CDR1 SGHTA and CDR2 FQGNSA. CDR3 length: 14 amino acids. Here the CDR3 reads CASSPDRGPYGYTF. CDR3 nucleotide sequence: TGTGCCAGCAGCCCGGACAGGGGGCCTTATGGCTACACCTTC.

The rearrangement links TRBV12-5 to TRBJ2-1; D is uncertain. Trimming pared 10 bases from V and 9 bases from J, leaving 13 bases between. Germline CDR1 reads LGHNT; CDR2 reads FRNRAP. The CDR3 is 11 residues long. The CDR3 loop is CATRSRPEQFF. In DNA form, the CDR3 reads TGTGCTACCCGATCGAGGCCTGAGCAGTTCTTC. Variable domain in full (rest from reference TRBV12-5 and TRBJ2-1): DARVTQTPRHKVTEMGQEVTMRCQPILGHNTVFWYRQTMMQGLELLAYFRNRAPLDDSGMPKDRFSAEMPDATLATLKIQPSEPRDSAVYFCATRSRPEQFFGPGTRLTVL.

The chain uses TRBV18 and TRBJ1-5; D is unclear. V was trimmed by 2 bases and J by 3 bases, leaving 8 bases between them. This CDR3 has 14 residues. CDR1 and CDR2 from the germline V gene are KGHSH and LQKENI. CDR3 coding DNA: TGTGCCAGCTCACCATCACAGAACAATCAGCCCCAGCATTTT. Amino acid sequence: CASSPSQNNQPQHF. The whole variable domain, remainder taken from reference TRBV18 and TRBJ1-5, is NAGVMQNPRHLVRRRGQEARLRCSPMKGHSHVYWYRQLPEEGLKFMVYLQKENIIDESGMPKERFSAEFPKEGPSILRIQQVVRGDSAAYFCASSPSQNNQPQHFGDGTRLSIL.

The V and J genes are TRBV6-2 or TRBV6-3 and TRBJ1-2, with unresolved D. CDR3 length equals 12 residues. Germline values: CDR1 MNHEY, CDR2 SVGEGT. Between the trimmed V and J ends, which lost 1 base and 4 bases, there was a span of 4 bases. CDR3 nucleotides: TGTGCCAGCAGTTACTTGAGCTATGGCTACACCTTC. Translation: CASSYLSYGYTF.

V usage is TRBV6-4 and J usage is TRBJ1-5; D possibly corresponds to TRBD1 (5 bases). Germline V gene lookup returns CDR1 MRHNA and CDR2 SNTAGT. This CDR3 is built from 15 residues. Trimming pared 8 bases from V and 3 bases from J, leaving 17 bases between. CDR3: CASSREVGSNQPQHF. The CDR3, as DNA: TGTGCCAGCTCCAGGGAGGTCGGTTCCAATCAGCCCCAGCATTTT.

This rearrangement joins TRBV10-3 to TRBJ2-1; TRBD1 matches at 9 bases. Germline CDR1 ENHRY, CDR2 SYGVKD. The CDR3 totals 15 residues. With 3 bases clipped from V and 3 bases from J, the junction kept 3 bases outside the gene matches. CDR3 sequence reads: CAISEGDRVYNEQFF. In DNA, the CDR3 is TGTGCCATCAGTGAAGGGGACAGGGTCTACAATGAGCAGTTCTTC.

The chain recombines TRBV6-4 with TRBJ2-1, with D possibly TRBD2 on 5 matching bases. Looked up from germline, CDR1 is MRHNA and CDR2 is SNTAGT. V was shortened by 3 bases and J by 4 bases, with 19 bases between the two germline ends. The CDR3 extends over 17 amino acids. CDR3 amino acids: CASSEGSSGGGYNEQFF. The CDR3 nucleotides read TGTGCCAGCAGTGAAGGCTCGAGCGGAGGCGGTTACAATGAGCAGTTCTTC.

The chain carries TRBV12-3 or TRBV12-4 and TRBJ1-5; maybe TRBD1 (6 bases). This CDR3 region has 13 residues. Deletions cut 6 bases from V and 5 bases from J, with 11 bases between. CDR3 residues: CASRNRADQPQHF. CDR3 in DNA: TGTGCCAGCAGGAACAGGGCTGATCAGCCCCAGCATTTT.

This chain uses TRBV6-5 with TRBJ2-7, with D possibly matching TRBD2 (5 bases). Germline loops: CDR1 MNHEY, CDR2 SVGAGI. Trimming took 9 bases from V and 5 from J, leaving 14 bases between them. This CDR3 has 12 residues. The CDR3 sequence: CASWRSWDEQYF. CDR3 nucleotides: TGTGCCAGTTGGAGGTCGTGGGACGAGCAGTACTTC.

Here the CDR3 DNA reads TGTGCCAGCAGCTGGAAGGACAGGGTCACAGATACGCAGTATTTT. This gives the protein CASSWKDRVTDTQYF. This sequence joins TRBV5-8 and TRBJ2-3; TRBD1 matches at 8 bases. CDR1 is SGHTS, CDR2 YDEGEE, per germline. This CDR3 contains 15 residues. The junction had 5 bases not matched to a gene; V was cut back by 3 bases and J by 2 bases.